This T cell receptor beta chain was documented in a study of T cell responses to AZD1222 COVID-19 vaccine. Study-wide points: Of spike-specific TCRs, nearly half reportedly target regions left unmutated in variants.

The V end was cut by 4 bases, the J end by 3 bases, with 9 bases between. In germline, CDR1 is MGHRA, CDR2 YSYEKL. The length of the CDR3 is 13 residues. In the case of this clone: Its antigen is not identified.

Repertoires were generated with immunoSEQ multiplex PCR, while TCRdb's copy carries only in-frame clones and drops some. This table has about 130,000 clones, over 90% appearing once. Sequenced material: peripheral blood, taken on day 0 of AZD1222 vaccination. The clonotype comes from an adult in good health. The rearrangement joins TRBV4-1 to TRBJ1-1; no definite D call. The CDR3 here is CASSLLQDTEAFF. In DNA, the CDR3 is TGCGCCAGCAGCCTGCTGCAAGACACTGAAGCTTTCTTT.